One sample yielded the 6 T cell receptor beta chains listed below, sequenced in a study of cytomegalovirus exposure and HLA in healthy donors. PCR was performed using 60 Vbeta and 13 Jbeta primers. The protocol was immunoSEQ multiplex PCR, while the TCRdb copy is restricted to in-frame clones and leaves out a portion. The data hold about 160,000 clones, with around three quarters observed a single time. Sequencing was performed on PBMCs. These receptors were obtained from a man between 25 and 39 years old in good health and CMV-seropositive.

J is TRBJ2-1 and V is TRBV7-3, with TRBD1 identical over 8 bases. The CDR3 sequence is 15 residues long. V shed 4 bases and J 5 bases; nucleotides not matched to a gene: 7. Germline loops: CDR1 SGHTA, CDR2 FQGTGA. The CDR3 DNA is TGTGCCAGCAGCTCACGACAGGGGCCAAACAATGAGCAGTTCTTC. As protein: CASSSRQGPNNEQFF.

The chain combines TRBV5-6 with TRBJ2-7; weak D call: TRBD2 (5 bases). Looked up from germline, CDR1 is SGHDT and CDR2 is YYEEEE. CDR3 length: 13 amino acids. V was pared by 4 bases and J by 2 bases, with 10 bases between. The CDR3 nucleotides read TGTGCCAGCAGCCACGGGGAAACCTACGAGCAGTACTTC. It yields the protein CASSHGETYEQYF.

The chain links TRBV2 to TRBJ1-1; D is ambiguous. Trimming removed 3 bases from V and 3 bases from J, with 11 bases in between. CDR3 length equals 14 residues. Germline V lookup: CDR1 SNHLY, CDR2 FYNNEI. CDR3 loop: CASSDRVSHTEAFF. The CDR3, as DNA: TGTGCCAGCAGTGATCGGGTCAGTCACACTGAAGCTTTCTTT. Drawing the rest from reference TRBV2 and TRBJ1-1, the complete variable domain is EPEVTQTPSHQVTQMGQEVILRCVPISNHLYFYWYRQILGQKVEFLVSFYNNEISEKSEIFDDQFSVERPDGSNFTLKIRSTKLEDSAMYFCASSDRVSHTEAFFGQGTRLTVV.

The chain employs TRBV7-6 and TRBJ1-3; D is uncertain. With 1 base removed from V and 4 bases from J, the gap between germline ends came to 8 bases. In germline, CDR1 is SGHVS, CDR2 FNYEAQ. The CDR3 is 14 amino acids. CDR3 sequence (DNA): TGTGCCAGCAGCTTAGAACAAACGGGAAACACCATATATTTT. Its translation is CASSLEQTGNTIYF.

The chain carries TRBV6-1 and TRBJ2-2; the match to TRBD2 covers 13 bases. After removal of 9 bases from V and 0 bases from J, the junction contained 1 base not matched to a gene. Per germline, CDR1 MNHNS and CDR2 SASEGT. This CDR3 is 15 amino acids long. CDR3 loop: CASTSGGANTGELFF. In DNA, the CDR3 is TGTGCCAGTACTAGCGGGGGGGCGAACACCGGGGAGCTGTTTTTT.

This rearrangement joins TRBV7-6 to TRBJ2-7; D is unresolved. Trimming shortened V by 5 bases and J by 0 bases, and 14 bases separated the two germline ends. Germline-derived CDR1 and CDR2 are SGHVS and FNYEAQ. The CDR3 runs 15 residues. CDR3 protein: CASSPGVRSSYEQYF. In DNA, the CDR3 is TGTGCCAGCAGCCCAGGTGTGAGAAGCTCCTACGAGCAGTACTTC.